A selection of T cell receptor beta chains follows, all from one sample in a study of cytomegalovirus exposure and HLA in healthy donors. TCRdb keeps only in-frame clones here, not all; method: immunoSEQ multiplex PCR. There are 110,000 to 150,000 clones in the sample; 75% occur only once, and 6% to 8.5% lies in the top ten. The sample taken for sequencing was PBMCs. Receptor source: a young man in good health and CMV-seronegative. Each CDR3 is given with its conserved first and last residue. D genes are given only for firm matches. Rows give clone size only sometimes, using once, few, many, or a class for an expanded clone.

d_call: -; clone_size: -; j_call: TRBJ2-5; v_call: TRBV7-2; cdr3_aa: CASSLAGAQETQYF; cdr3_nt: TGTGCCAGCAGCTTAGCGGGGGCCCAAGAGACCCAGTACTTC
d_call: TRBD2; clone_size: -; j_call: TRBJ2-1; v_call: TRBV30; cdr3_aa: CASPGREGQNEQFF; cdr3_nt: TGTGCCTCCCCAGGGCGGGAGGGCCAAAATGAGCAGTTCTTC
d_call: -; clone_size: -; j_call: TRBJ1-5; v_call: TRBV7-8; cdr3_aa: CASSLSGVSNQPQHF; cdr3_nt: TGTGCCAGCAGCTTATCGGGGGTGAGCAATCAGCCCCAGCATTTT
d_call: TRBD1; clone_size: once; j_call: TRBJ2-7; v_call: TRBV7-3; cdr3_aa: CASSLNGQGIEGEQYF; cdr3_nt: TGTGCCAGCAGCCTCAACGGACAGGGTATAGAGGGCGAGCAGTACTTC
d_call: -; clone_size: once; j_call: TRBJ2-3; v_call: TRBV4-2; cdr3_aa: CASSQDWRAASTDTQYF; cdr3_nt: TGTGCCAGCAGCCAAGATTGGAGGGCGGCGAGCACAGATACGCAGTATTTT
d_call: -; clone_size: -; j_call: TRBJ2-2; v_call: TRBV27; cdr3_aa: CASSSGRGTGELFF; cdr3_nt: TGTGCCAGCAGTAGCGGGCGGGGCACCGGGGAGCTGTTTTTT
d_call: -; clone_size: -; j_call: TRBJ1-4; v_call: TRBV4-1; cdr3_aa: CASSQDYVSNEKLFF; cdr3_nt: TGCGCCAGCAGCCAAGATTACGTTAGTAATGAAAAACTGTTTTTT
d_call: TRBD1; clone_size: -; j_call: TRBJ2-7; v_call: TRBV29-1; cdr3_aa: CSVGTGTSYEQYF; cdr3_nt: TGCAGCGTTGGGACAGGTACGTCCTACGAGCAGTACTTC
d_call: -; clone_size: -; j_call: TRBJ2-5; v_call: TRBV9; cdr3_aa: CASSVGRRVKGETQYF; cdr3_nt: TGTGCCAGCAGCGTAGGTAGGAGGGTAAAGGGAGAGACCCAGTACTTC
d_call: TRBD1; clone_size: -; j_call: TRBJ2-7; v_call: TRBV15; cdr3_aa: CATSRGQGLYEQYF; cdr3_nt: TGTGCCACCAGCAGAGGACAGGGGCTTTACGAGCAGTACTTC
d_call: TRBD2; clone_size: -; j_call: TRBJ2-7; v_call: TRBV5-1; cdr3_aa: CASSLEWGGDHEQYF; cdr3_nt: TGCGCCAGCAGCTTGGAGTGGGGGGGAGATCACGAGCAGTACTTC
d_call: TRBD2; clone_size: -; j_call: TRBJ2-3; v_call: TRBV7-2; cdr3_aa: CASRPTSGDRTDTQYF; cdr3_nt: TGTGCCAGCAGACCCACCAGCGGGGACCGCACAGATACGCAGTATTTT
d_call: -; clone_size: -; j_call: TRBJ2-6; v_call: TRBV2; cdr3_aa: CASTPLTGSGANVLTF; cdr3_nt: TGTGCCAGCACTCCCCTCACGGGCTCTGGGGCCAACGTCCTGACTTTC
d_call: -; clone_size: -; j_call: TRBJ2-7; v_call: TRBV7-8; cdr3_aa: CASSLELGRSSYEQYF; cdr3_nt: TGTGCCAGCAGCTTAGAACTAGGCAGGAGCTCCTACGAGCAGTACTTC
d_call: -; clone_size: -; j_call: TRBJ2-2; v_call: TRBV28; cdr3_aa: CASSLLGDTGELFF; cdr3_nt: TGTGCCAGCAGTTTACTAGGCGACACCGGGGAGCTGTTTTTT
d_call: TRBD1; clone_size: -; j_call: TRBJ1-5; v_call: TRBV5-6; cdr3_aa: CASSLGAGDRLNQPQHF; cdr3_nt: TGTGCCAGCAGCTTGGGGGCGGGGGACAGGTTGAATCAGCCCCAGCATTTT
d_call: -; clone_size: -; j_call: TRBJ1-6; v_call: TRBV11-3; cdr3_aa: CASSTREANNSPLHF; cdr3_nt: TGTGCCAGCAGCACCCGGGAGGCAAATAATTCACCCCTCCACTTT
d_call: -; clone_size: -; j_call: TRBJ1-4; v_call: TRBV9; cdr3_aa: CASSVSYKTGTYEKLFF; cdr3_nt: TGTGCCAGCAGCGTATCCTATAAAACCGGGACATATGAAAAACTGTTTTTT
d_call: -; clone_size: -; j_call: TRBJ2-2; v_call: TRBV4-1; cdr3_aa: CASSQGRDPTGELFF; cdr3_nt: TGTGCCAGCAGCCAAGGGCGGGACCCCACCGGGGAGCTGTTTTTT
d_call: -; clone_size: -; j_call: TRBJ1-4; v_call: TRBV5-6; cdr3_aa: CASSLFGTTNEKLFF; cdr3_nt: TGTGCCAGCAGCTTATTCGGGACAACTAATGAAAAACTGTTTTTT
d_call: TRBD1; clone_size: -; j_call: TRBJ1-3; v_call: TRBV7-9; cdr3_aa: CASSPSRDRGLIGNTIYF; cdr3_nt: TGTGCCAGCAGCCCGTCCCGGGACAGGGGTCTTATTGGAAACACCATATATTTT
d_call: -; clone_size: -; j_call: TRBJ1-2; v_call: TRBV28; cdr3_aa: CASRSANYGYTF; cdr3_nt: TGTGCCAGCAGATCCGCTAACTATGGCTACACCTTC
d_call: -; clone_size: -; j_call: TRBJ2-3; v_call: TRBV28; cdr3_aa: CASSLDVGRPTDTQYF; cdr3_nt: TGTGCCAGCAGTCTAGACGTCGGCAGACCCACAGATACGCAGTATTTT
d_call: -; clone_size: once; j_call: TRBJ2-7; v_call: TRBV21-1; cdr3_aa: CASSTRGRGPDGSYEQYF; cdr3_nt: TGTGCCAGCAGCACCAGGGGTAGGGGGCCCGATGGATCCTACGAGCAGTACTTC
d_call: TRBD2; clone_size: -; j_call: TRBJ2-5; v_call: TRBV5-4; cdr3_aa: CASSPREAGETQYF; cdr3_nt: TGTGCCAGCAGCCCCCGGGAGGCGGGGGAGACCCAGTACTTC
d_call: -; clone_size: few; j_call: TRBJ2-1; v_call: TRBV7-8; cdr3_aa: CASSENWGGRQVF; cdr3_nt: TGTGCCAGCAGCGAAAACTGGGGTGGTAGACAGGTCTTC
d_call: -; clone_size: -; j_call: TRBJ2-2; v_call: TRBV28; cdr3_aa: CAGRGGEENTGELFF; cdr3_nt: TGTGCCGGCAGAGGGGGAGAGGAAAACACCGGGGAGCTGTTTTTT
d_call: -; clone_size: -; j_call: TRBJ2-3; v_call: TRBV10-3; cdr3_aa: CAISAAGRTDTQYF; cdr3_nt: TGTGCCATCAGTGCGGCAGGTCGCACAGATACGCAGTATTTT
d_call: -; clone_size: -; j_call: TRBJ2-3; v_call: TRBV5-5; cdr3_aa: CASSLDATTDTQYF; cdr3_nt: TGTGCCAGCAGCTTGGACGCTACCACAGATACGCAGTATTTT
d_call: -; clone_size: -; j_call: TRBJ1-5; v_call: TRBV6-1; cdr3_aa: CASTITARQPQHF; cdr3_nt: TGTGCCAGCACTATAACGGCGAGGCAGCCCCAGCATTTT
d_call: TRBD1; clone_size: -; j_call: TRBJ2-2; v_call: TRBV9; cdr3_aa: CASSVKKDRGGTGELFF; cdr3_nt: TGTGCCAGCAGCGTAAAGAAGGACAGGGGAGGGACCGGGGAGCTGTTTTTT
d_call: TRBD2; clone_size: -; j_call: TRBJ2-2; v_call: TRBV2; cdr3_aa: CATRSGGYTGELFF; cdr3_nt: TGTGCCACAAGGAGCGGGGGGTACACCGGGGAGCTGTTTTTT
d_call: -; clone_size: -; j_call: TRBJ2-1; v_call: TRBV5-1; cdr3_aa: CASSFQLSGVNEQFF; cdr3_nt: TGCGCCAGCAGCTTTCAGCTCTCGGGGGTCAATGAGCAGTTCTTC
d_call: TRBD2; clone_size: -; j_call: TRBJ2-1; v_call: TRBV15; cdr3_aa: CATSSSSGYNEQFF; cdr3_nt: TGTGCCACCAGCAGTTCTAGCGGCTACAATGAGCAGTTCTTC
d_call: TRBD1; clone_size: few; j_call: TRBJ1-2; v_call: TRBV10-3; cdr3_aa: CAISELIPRRPGQGKLDYGYTF; cdr3_nt: TGTGCCATCAGTGAGTTAATCCCCCGCCGCCCCGGACAGGGGAAGTTGGACTATGGCTACACCTTC
d_call: TRBD2; clone_size: -; j_call: TRBJ2-3; v_call: TRBV2; cdr3_aa: CASSRLAGDTDTQYF; cdr3_nt: TGTGCCAGCAGCCGACTAGCGGGGGACACAGATACGCAGTATTTT
d_call: TRBD2; clone_size: -; j_call: TRBJ2-7; v_call: TRBV5-1; cdr3_aa: CASSLERLAGSSDEQYF; cdr3_nt: TGCGCCAGCAGCTTGGAGAGGCTAGCGGGGAGTAGCGACGAGCAGTACTTC
d_call: -; clone_size: -; j_call: TRBJ2-1; v_call: TRBV5-6; cdr3_aa: CASSPLGTRRNEQFF; cdr3_nt: TGTGCCAGCAGCCCGCTCGGGACTCGACGCAATGAGCAGTTCTTC
d_call: -; clone_size: -; j_call: TRBJ1-1; v_call: TRBV29-1; cdr3_aa: CSAAHLNTEAFF; cdr3_nt: TGCAGCGCCGCACACCTCAACACTGAAGCTTTCTTT
d_call: TRBD2; clone_size: few; j_call: TRBJ2-7; v_call: TRBV27; cdr3_aa: CASRTPGTSGYEQYF; cdr3_nt: TGTGCCAGCAGAACACCCGGGACTAGCGGCTACGAGCAGTACTTC
d_call: TRBD1; clone_size: -; j_call: TRBJ2-7; v_call: TRBV28; cdr3_aa: CASSLFQTGGIYEQYF; cdr3_nt: TGTGCCAGCAGTTTATTCCAGACAGGGGGCATTTACGAGCAGTACTTC
d_call: TRBD1; clone_size: few; j_call: TRBJ1-6; v_call: TRBV27; cdr3_aa: CASRFTGGRRDSPLHF; cdr3_nt: TGTGCCAGCAGATTTACAGGGGGCCGACGGGATTCACCCCTCCACTTT